What follows are 26 T cell receptor beta chains derived from one specimen sequenced in a study of technical replicates of blood from several donors. The table came from immunoSEQ multiplex PCR; TCRdb's copy has only in-frame clones and leaves some out. The sample yields roughly 92,000 clones, 85% to 95% seen once. Input material: T cells isolated from PBMCs. All receptors derive from a human donor in good health.

The chain employs TRBV28 and TRBJ2-5, with 11 bases that match TRBD2. V gave up 5 bases and J gave up 3 bases; unmatched junction bases: 11. Looked up from germline, CDR1 is MDHEN and CDR2 is SYDVKM. This CDR3 contains 17 residues. Written as DNA, the CDR3 is TGTGCCAGCAGTGCCCCGGCTAGCGGGAGGTTTGAAGAGACCCAGTACTTC. This sequence encodes CASSAPASGRFEETQYF.

The rearrangement links TRBV7-9 to TRBJ1-4; 8 bases align to TRBD1. CDR3 size: 14 residues. Germline V gene data show CDR1 as SEHNR and CDR2 as FQNEAQ (reference sequence). The V gene end was trimmed by 3 bases and the J gene end by 4 bases; junction bases not matched to a gene: 1. In nucleotides, the CDR3 is TGTGCCAGCAGCTTCACAGGGGGTAATGAAAAACTGTTTTTT. Protein sequence: CASSFTGGNEKLFF.

The CDR3 region is CASSSLDREYQETQYF. The CDR3 nucleotides read TGTGCCAGCAGTTCCCTAGACAGGGAGTACCAAGAGACCCAGTACTTC. The chain joins TRBV6-5 to TRBJ2-5, with 7 bases that match TRBD1. CDR1 is MNHEY and CDR2 is SVGAGI in the germline V gene. The CDR3 spans 16 residues. Germline trimming cut 4 bases from V and 0 bases from J; bases unmatched to any gene: 8.

The chain carries TRBV6-5 and TRBJ2-2, with TRBD2 identical over 13 bases. This CDR3 is 15 amino acids long. Unmatched junction bases numbered 4, after V lost 6 bases and J lost 6 bases. Germline CDR1 reads MNHEY; CDR2 reads SVGAGI. The CDR3, as DNA: TGTGCCAGCAGCGAACTAGCGGGAGGGCCCGGGGAGCTGTTTTTT. It yields the protein CASSELAGGPGELFF.

The chain is built from TRBV27 and TRBJ1-5; 11 nucleotides agree with TRBD1. V was clipped by 3 bases and J by 6 bases; unmatched bases: 10. Per the germline V gene, CDR1 is MNHEY and CDR2 is SMNVEV (reference sequence). The CDR3 sequence is 17 residues long. For the CDR3, the DNA is TGTGCCAGCAGTTTTTACGGGACAGGGGGACTGGGTCAGCCCCAGCATTTT. Its translation: CASSFYGTGGLGQPQHF.

This chain connects TRBV21-1 to TRBJ2-7; TRBD1 reflects the table's D call only, with no check against the DNA. TRBV21-1 is deemed a pseudogene. The CDR3 has 17 residues. CDR3 amino acids: CASSKAGDRARTYEQYF. DNA for the CDR3: TGTGCCAGCAGCAAAGCGGGTGACAGGGCACGAACCTACGAGCAGTACTTC.

In this sample, this clone turned up once. This sequence joins TRBV7-2 and TRBJ2-7; 12 bases line up with TRBD2. V trimming: 6 bases; J trimming: 1 base; junction bases outside the gene matches: 4. Germline values: CDR1 SGHTA, CDR2 FQGNSA. This CDR3 has 15 amino acids. The CDR3 region is CASSPTSGGSYEQYF. Written as DNA, the CDR3 is TGTGCCAGCAGTCCTACTAGCGGGGGGTCCTACGAGCAGTACTTC. Using reference TRBV7-2 and TRBJ2-7 for the parts outside the CDR3, the full variable domain is GAGVSQSPSNKVTEKGKDVELRCDPISGHTALYWYRQSLGQGLEFLIYFQGNSAPDKSGLPSDRFSAERTGGSVSTLTIQRTQQEDSAVYLCASSPTSGGSYEQYFGPGTRLTVT.

The rearrangement uses TRBV11-2 and TRBJ1-5; TRBD1 matches at 7 bases. The CDR3 has 15 residues. Trimming removed 5 bases from V and 10 bases from J; junction bases left unmatched: 14. The germline V gene encodes CDR1 SGHAT and CDR2 FQNNGV. This CDR3 is CASSIDRDRVYPQHF. Here the CDR3 DNA reads TGTGCCAGCAGCATCGACCGCGACAGGGTGTATCCCCAGCATTTT.

The chain joins TRBV12-5 to TRBJ2-1, with 7 bases identical to TRBD2. The ends lost 11 bases at V and 6 bases at J; junction bases unmatched: 19. Germline V CDR1 and CDR2: LGHNT, FRNRAP. There are 16 residues in the CDR3. CDR3 region: CALVPGGAGAFNEQFF. CDR3 DNA sequence: TGTGCTTTGGTCCCAGGTGGGGCGGGAGCGTTCAATGAGCAGTTCTTC.

The genes are TRBV4-2 and TRBJ2-3; 11 bases align to TRBD2. Germline V lookup: CDR1 LGHNA, CDR2 YNFKEQ. V lost 8 bases and J lost 6; bases outside the gene matches: 7. This CDR3 contains 14 residues. The CDR3 nucleotides are TGTGCCAGCCTTAGCGGGGGGGATCCTGATACGCAGTATTTT. Translated: CASLSGGDPDTQYF.

The chain has TRBV2 and TRBJ1-1, with no clear D. The V gene lost 5 bases and the J gene lost 5 bases, with 9 bases spanning the gap. CDR1 is SNHLY, CDR2 FYNNEI, per germline. The CDR3 has 12 residues. CDR3 protein: CASSFQFTEAFF. CDR3 coding DNA: TGTGCCAGCAGTTTCCAATTTACTGAAGCTTTCTTT. Full variable domain (remainder filled in from reference TRBV2 and TRBJ1-1): EPEVTQTPSHQVTQMGQEVILRCVPISNHLYFYWYRQILGQKVEFLVSFYNNEISEKSEIFDDQFSVERPDGSNFTLKIRSTKLEDSAMYFCASSFQFTEAFFGQGTRLTVV.

The V call is TRBV6-5, the J call TRBJ2-3, with D possibly being TRBD1 (5 bases). This CDR3 contains 13 residues. CDR1 MNHEY and CDR2 SVGAGI come from the germline V gene. V lost 2 bases and J lost 5, with 8 bases in between. The CDR3 region has the DNA TGTGCCAGCAGTTACCCAGGGCTAGATACGCAGTATTTT. Residues: CASSYPGLDTQYF.

The V and J genes are TRBV4-3 and TRBJ1-1; the D is unclear. The CDR3 covers 15 residues. The V and J ends lost 0 bases and 1 base respectively, with 9 bases between them. Looked up from germline, CDR1 is LGHNA and CDR2 is YSLEER. The CDR3 region has the DNA TGCGCCAGCAGCCAAGATGCTCTAGGGAACACTGAAGCTTTCTTT. Translating gives CASSQDALGNTEAFF.

In regard to this clone: Other nucleotide sequences in the sample specify the same CDR3. The CDR3 here is CASSRLAGDNEQFF. The CDR3 DNA follows: TGTGCCAGCAGTCGACTAGCGGGAGACAATGAGCAGTTCTTC. This rearrangement joins TRBV11-3 to TRBJ2-1; 12 bases map to TRBD2. Germline V gene lookup returns CDR1 SGHNT and CDR2 YENEEA. The CDR3 runs 14 residues. With 6 bases clipped from V and 5 bases from J, the junction kept 2 bases outside the gene matches.

The chain recombines TRBV5-1 with TRBJ2-5; TRBD1 matches at 7 bases. Losses at the gene ends were 2 bases for V and 4 bases for J; bases not matched to a gene: 8. There are 15 residues in the CDR3. Germline CDR1 and CDR2: SGHRS and YFSETQ. The CDR3 loop reads CASSFSGTEGETQYF. The CDR3 bases are TGCGCCAGCAGCTTCTCCGGGACAGAAGGAGAGACCCAGTACTTC.

The chain combines TRBV27 with TRBJ1-1; D is possibly TRBD1 (6 bases). The CDR3 is made up of 15 amino acids. The V end was cut by 4 bases, the J end by 1 base, with 13 bases between. Germline V gene lookup returns CDR1 MNHEY and CDR2 SMNVEV (reference sequence). DNA of the CDR3: TGTGCCAGCAGTTGGGGGGGCGGGGGGAACACTGAAGCTTTCTTT. The encoded protein is CASSWGGGGNTEAFF.

The CDR3 DNA is TGTGCCAGCAGTCAGGGCTCTGGAAACACCATATATTTT. Protein sequence: CASSQGSGNTIYF. This chain uses TRBV27 with TRBJ1-3, with D possibly matching TRBD1 (5 bases). Trimming removed 5 bases from V and 0 bases from J, with 5 bases in between. Germline CDR1 reads MNHEY; CDR2 reads SMNVEV (reference sequence). The CDR3 is 13 residues long.

The V and J genes are TRBV7-2 and TRBJ2-7; 11 nucleotides align to TRBD2. V lost 4 bases, J lost 2 bases, and 4 bases stayed unmatched. The CDR3 consists of 15 residues. CDR1 is SGHTA, CDR2 FQGNSA, per germline. The CDR3 here is CASSSRLAGTYEQYF. Written as DNA, the CDR3 is TGTGCCAGCAGCTCTAGACTAGCGGGAACCTACGAGCAGTACTTC.

The chain couples TRBV11-3 to TRBJ1-1, with D perhaps TRBD1 (5 bases). The CDR3 is 15 residues long. V was pared by 5 bases and J by 0 bases, with 13 bases between. CDR1 and CDR2 (germline): SGHNT, YENEEA. This CDR3 is CASSTGHDLNTEAFF. CDR3 DNA sequence: TGTGCCAGCAGCACAGGACATGATTTGAACACTGAAGCTTTCTTT.

This chain links TRBV6-5 with TRBJ1-2; weak D call: TRBD1 (5 bases). V shed 5 bases and J shed 5 bases, with 9 bases lying between them. This CDR3 spans 12 amino acids. The germline V gene has CDR1 MNHEY and CDR2 SVGAGI. The CDR3 region has the DNA TGTGCCAGCAGTCCTCAGGGATATGGCTACACCTTC. Translated, it gives CASSPQGYGYTF.

The V gene is TRBV7-2, the J gene TRBJ1-1; 7 nucleotides line up with TRBD1. The CDR3 runs 13 residues. The V gene end was trimmed by 5 bases and the J gene end by 5 bases; junction bases not matched to a gene: 5. Germline CDR1 is SGHTA and CDR2 is FQGNSA. The CDR3 nucleotides read TGTGCCAGCAGCCGAGCAGGGGGTACTGAAGCTTTCTTT. It codes for CASSRAGGTEAFF.

V is TRBV6-1 and J is TRBJ1-4; D ambiguous. The CDR3 consists of 16 residues. The germline V gene has CDR1 MNHNS and CDR2 SASEGT. V was pared by 3 bases and J by 7 bases, with 18 bases between. The CDR3 nucleotides are TGTGCCAGCAGTGAGGGCAGCTTCAGACTAGGTGAAAAACTGTTTTTT. This encodes CASSEGSFRLGEKLFF.

The chain couples TRBV14 to TRBJ1-1, with D unclear. Trimming cost V 5 bases and J 7 bases, with 8 bases left between them. There are 11 residues in the CDR3. CDR1 is SGHDN, CDR2 FVKESK, per germline. The CDR3 loop reads CASSIGVEAFF. DNA of the CDR3: TGTGCCAGCAGCATCGGAGTTGAAGCTTTCTTT. Full variable domain (rest looked up from reference TRBV14 and TRBJ1-1): EAGVTQFPSHSVIEKGQTVTLRCDPISGHDNLYWYRRVMGKEIKFLLHFVKESKQDESGMPNNRFLAERTGGTYSTLKVQPAELEDSGVYFCASSIGVEAFFGQGTRLTVV.

This clone appeared once. The CDR3 bases are TGTGCCAGCAGCCAAGCCGGGACAGGGGAAGAGACCCAGTACTTC. This gives the protein CASSQAGTGEETQYF. V is TRBV6-5 and J is TRBJ2-5, with 10 nucleotides matching TRBD1. V gave up 6 bases and J gave up 3 bases; unmatched junction bases: 7. The CDR3 has 15 residues. The germline gives CDR1 MNHEY, CDR2 SVGAGI.

The chain couples TRBV19 to TRBJ1-2; 8 nucleotides match TRBD1. Trimming at V came to 7 bases and at J to 0 bases, leaving 4 bases not matched to a gene. CDR3 length equals 14 residues. Germline V gene data show CDR1 as LNHDA and CDR2 as SQIVND (reference sequence). As DNA, the CDR3 is TGTGCCAGTACCCTGGACAGGGCTAACTATGGCTACACCTTC. Its protein is CASTLDRANYGYTF.

This rearrangement joins TRBV28 to TRBJ2-1; maybe TRBD2 (6 bases). V lost 4 bases and J lost 6, with 19 bases in between. CDR1 and CDR2 (germline): MDHEN, SYDVKM. This CDR3 has 16 amino acids. The CDR3 region is CASSWNRLGAPNEQFF. CDR3 DNA sequence: TGTGCCAGCAGTTGGAACAGACTAGGAGCACCCAATGAGCAGTTCTTC. Full variable domain (remainder filled in from reference TRBV28 and TRBJ2-1): DVKVTQSSRYLVKRTGEKVFLECVQDMDHENMFWYRQDPGLGLRLIYFSYDVKMKEKGDIPEGYSVSREKKERFSLILESASTNQTSMYLCASSWNRLGAPNEQFFGPGTRLTVL.